Presented here are 21 T cell receptor beta chains from one specimen sequenced in a study of control samples from healthy donors and cancer patients (dated by TCRdb to the early 2020s). Library prep was done by the immunoSEQ multiplex PCR assay. TCRdb's version of the immuneACCESS table is confined to in-frame rearrangements and falls short of the full clone set. An unresolved V gene accounts for under half of the shortfall where checked; the remainder is of unknown origin. The sample profile shows under 200,000 clones; 92% of them were found once. Clones ranked in the top ten supply roughly 0.7% of the sample. Sequenced sample: blood. The receptors here all came from a woman in her 30s in good health.

This clone was observed a handful of times. V usage is TRBV18 and J usage is TRBJ2-3, with 7 bases matching TRBD2. CDR3 length: 15 residues. J lost 5 bases, V lost 0 bases, and 5 bases had no gene match. Germline V gives CDR1 KGHSH, CDR2 LQKENI. CDR3 sequence: CASSPPDREEDTQYF. CDR3 in DNA: TGTGCCAGCTCACCACCGGACCGGGAGGAAGATACGCAGTATTTT.

The chain has TRBV7-2 and TRBJ1-5; D not resolved. Germline CDR1 is SGHTA and CDR2 is FQGNSA. V was cut by 4 bases and J by 0 bases, with 16 bases left in between. This CDR3 contains 17 residues. CDR3 nucleotide sequence: TGTGCCAGCAGCTCCTGGGGTGCGGACTATAGCAATCAGCCCCAGCATTTT. Translating it yields CASSSWGADYSNQPQHF.

This chain uses TRBV5-1 with TRBJ1-4, with 9 bases matching TRBD1. CDR3 size: 15 residues. V lost 3 bases to trimming and J lost 5 bases; unmatched junction nucleotides: 5. Germline lookup yields CDR1 SGHRS and CDR2 YFSETQ. The CDR3 sequence: CASSSDGTGNEKLFF. The DNA of the CDR3 is TGCGCCAGCAGCTCGGACGGGACAGGGAATGAAAAACTGTTTTTT.

The V call is TRBV24-1, the J call TRBJ2-7; the D gene is possibly TRBD2 (5 bases). The V end lost 10 bases, the J end lost 3 bases, and 9 bases lay between the germline ends. CDR1 KGHDR and CDR2 SFDVKD come from the germline V gene. CDR3 size: 11 residues. The CDR3 here is CATSVGYEQYF. For the CDR3, the DNA is TGTGCCACTAGCGTAGGCTACGAGCAGTACTTC.

The gene calls are TRBV6-2 or TRBV6-3 and TRBJ1-3; D remains unclear. Germline CDR1 and CDR2: MNHEY and SVGEGT. V lost 6 bases and J lost 0, with 12 bases in between. The CDR3 has 15 residues. The CDR3 DNA reads TGTGCCAGCAGCCAGACCCTTGACTCTGGAAACACCATATATTTT. Its translation is CASSQTLDSGNTIYF.

This clone was found a few times. This chain uses TRBV5-1 with TRBJ2-1; 7 positions match TRBD2. In germline, CDR1 is SGHRS, CDR2 YFSETQ. CDR3 size: 14 residues. V dropped 0 bases and J dropped 4; count of bases not matched to a gene: 1. The CDR3 loop is CASSLASGYNEQFF. DNA for the CDR3: TGCGCCAGCAGCTTGGCTAGCGGATACAATGAGCAGTTCTTC.

The genes are TRBV6-5 and TRBJ2-7, with 8 nucleotides matching TRBD1. V lost 6 bases and J lost 0; bases outside the gene matches: 4. The CDR3 runs 14 residues. CDR1 MNHEY and CDR2 SVGAGI come from the germline V gene. CDR3 nucleotides: TGTGCCAGCAGCTACGGACAGGGCTCCTACGAGCAGTACTTC. Translating it yields CASSYGQGSYEQYF.

J is TRBJ1-2 and V is TRBV4-1; D is unclear. The ends were cut back, 0 bases at V and 8 bases at J, with 13 bases in the middle. Germline-derived CDR1 and CDR2 are MGHRA and YSYEKL. This CDR3 is built from 14 residues. The CDR3 nucleotides are TGCGCCAGCAGCCAAGAGGCCCAAATGCGGGGCTACACCTTC. Its protein is CASSQEAQMRGYTF.

This clone was seen once. V is TRBV3-1 (or the pseudogene TRBV3-2) and J is TRBJ2-1; D perhaps matches TRBD2 (6 bases). Trimming left V 0 bases short and J 7 bases short, with 16 bases between. The CDR3 sequence is 16 residues long. CDR1 and CDR2 (germline): LGHDT, YNNKEL (reference sequence). Here the CDR3 DNA reads TGTGCCAGCAGCCAAGATCTGGGCCCTGCGGGAAATGAGCAGTTCTTC. Amino acids: CASSQDLGPAGNEQFF.

The rearrangement uses TRBV27 and TRBJ1-5, with a possible D match to TRBD1 (5 bases). The CDR3 has 14 amino acids. V was pared by 5 bases and J by 3 bases, with 11 bases between. The germline V gene has CDR1 MNHEY and CDR2 SMNVEV (reference sequence). CDR3 nucleotides: TGTGCCAGCAGTCCACGACAGTACAATCAGCCCCAGCATTTT. This encodes CASSPRQYNQPQHF.

The chain links TRBV10-1 to TRBJ2-7, with D possibly TRBD1 on 5 matching bases. Germline lookup yields CDR1 WNHNN and CDR2 SYGVQD (reference sequence). The CDR3 loop spans 14 amino acids. V was trimmed by 6 bases and J by 6 bases, leaving 18 bases between them. CDR3 in DNA: TGCGCCAGCAGCGCTTTGGGCGGCCAGGGCGAGCAGTACTTC. This encodes CASSALGGQGEQYF.

The chain recombines TRBV28 with TRBJ1-5; weak D call: TRBD1 (5 bases). The germline V and J ends were trimmed by 2 bases and 6 bases, with 11 bases remaining between them. Germline loops: CDR1 MDHEN, CDR2 SYDVKM. The CDR3 totals 14 residues. CDR3 region: CASSLGQGRQPQHF. The CDR3 DNA reads TGTGCCAGCAGTTTAGGCCAGGGTCGTCAGCCCCAGCATTTT.

The chain links TRBV28 to TRBJ2-7; 12 bases match TRBD1. The V gene's germline CDR1 is MDHEN and CDR2 SYDVKM. The CDR3 sequence is 15 residues long. After removal of 6 bases from V and 7 bases from J, the junction contained 10 bases not matched to a gene. CDR3 coding DNA: TGTGCCAGCAGCCCGGCGGGACAGGGGGCGTGGGAGCAGTACTTC. This gives the protein CASSPAGQGAWEQYF.

The table lists this clone with a few counts. The rearrangement links TRBV6-5 to TRBJ2-3, with 9 bases that match TRBD2. This CDR3 has 15 amino acids. V trimming: 2 bases; J trimming: 4 bases; junction bases outside the gene matches: 4. Germline CDR1 is MNHEY and CDR2 is SVGAGI. Here the CDR3 DNA reads TGTGCCAGCAGTTACCAGGCGGGAGGGCCAGATACGCAGTATTTT. Protein: CASSYQAGGPDTQYF.

The CDR3 loop reads CASSSYQTSTDTQYF. The CDR3 coding sequence is TGTGCCAGCAGTTCGTACCAAACTAGCACAGATACGCAGTATTTT. The chain recombines TRBV28 with TRBJ2-3; unclear D gene. Per the germline V gene, CDR1 is MDHEN and CDR2 is SYDVKM. The CDR3 runs to 15 residues. V lost 4 bases to trimming and J lost 0 bases, with 11 bases between them.

CDR3 in DNA: TGTGCCAGCAGCCCCCCTCCCCCGTACAATGAGCAGTTCTTC. Translation: CASSPPPPYNEQFF. The chain uses TRBV9 and TRBJ2-1; no firm D call. The CDR3 has 14 residues. Between the trimmed V and J ends, which lost 4 bases and 4 bases, there was a span of 12 bases. CDR1 and CDR2 (germline): SGDLS, YYNGEE.

V gene TRBV2 combines with J gene TRBJ2-1; no definite D call. CDR1 and CDR2 from the germline V gene are SNHLY and FYNNEI. V was shortened by 10 bases and J by 1 base, with 11 bases between the two germline ends. This CDR3 has 13 amino acids. CDR3 nucleotides: TGTGCCACCCGGTTGTGGTCCTACAATGAGCAGTTCTTC. Protein sequence: CATRLWSYNEQFF.

The chain recombines TRBV7-3 with TRBJ2-1; 9 nucleotides match TRBD2. The trim removed 3 bases at V and 10 bases at J, leaving 10 bases unmatched. Per germline, CDR1 SGHTA and CDR2 FQGTGA. The CDR3 extends over 15 amino acids. CDR3 bases: TGTGCCAGCAGCTTTGGGCTAGCGGGACTAGGCGAGCAGTTCTTC. Encoded protein: CASSFGLAGLGEQFF.

The chain recombines TRBV6-1 with TRBJ1-3; maybe TRBD1 (6 bases). Germline V gene data show CDR1 as MNHNS and CDR2 as SASEGT. The ends were cut back, 3 bases at V and 0 bases at J, with 9 bases in the middle. The CDR3 extends over 15 amino acids. CDR3 protein: CASSDRGSSGNTIYF. The CDR3 DNA sequence: TGTGCCAGCAGTGACAGGGGAAGCTCTGGAAACACCATATATTTT.

The chain's CDR3 is CASSWRTGGAVAKNIQYF. The CDR3 nucleotides are TGTGCCAGCAGCTGGAGGACAGGGGGCGCCGTAGCCAAAAACATTCAGTACTTC. The chain has TRBV5-4 and TRBJ2-4; TRBD1 matches 11 bases. CDR1 and CDR2 from the germline V gene are SGHNT and YYREEE (reference sequence). J was trimmed by 0 bases and V by 3 bases; bases with no gene match: 8. The CDR3 has 18 residues.

The rearrangement links TRBV28 to TRBJ2-1; 12 positions agree with TRBD2. CDR1 MDHEN and CDR2 SYDVKM come from the germline V gene. V was clipped by 6 bases and J by 6 bases; unmatched bases: 6. The CDR3 has 15 residues. This chain's CDR3 is CASSYTSGRSNEQFF. For the CDR3, the DNA is TGTGCCAGCAGCTACACTAGCGGGAGGAGCAATGAGCAGTTCTTC.